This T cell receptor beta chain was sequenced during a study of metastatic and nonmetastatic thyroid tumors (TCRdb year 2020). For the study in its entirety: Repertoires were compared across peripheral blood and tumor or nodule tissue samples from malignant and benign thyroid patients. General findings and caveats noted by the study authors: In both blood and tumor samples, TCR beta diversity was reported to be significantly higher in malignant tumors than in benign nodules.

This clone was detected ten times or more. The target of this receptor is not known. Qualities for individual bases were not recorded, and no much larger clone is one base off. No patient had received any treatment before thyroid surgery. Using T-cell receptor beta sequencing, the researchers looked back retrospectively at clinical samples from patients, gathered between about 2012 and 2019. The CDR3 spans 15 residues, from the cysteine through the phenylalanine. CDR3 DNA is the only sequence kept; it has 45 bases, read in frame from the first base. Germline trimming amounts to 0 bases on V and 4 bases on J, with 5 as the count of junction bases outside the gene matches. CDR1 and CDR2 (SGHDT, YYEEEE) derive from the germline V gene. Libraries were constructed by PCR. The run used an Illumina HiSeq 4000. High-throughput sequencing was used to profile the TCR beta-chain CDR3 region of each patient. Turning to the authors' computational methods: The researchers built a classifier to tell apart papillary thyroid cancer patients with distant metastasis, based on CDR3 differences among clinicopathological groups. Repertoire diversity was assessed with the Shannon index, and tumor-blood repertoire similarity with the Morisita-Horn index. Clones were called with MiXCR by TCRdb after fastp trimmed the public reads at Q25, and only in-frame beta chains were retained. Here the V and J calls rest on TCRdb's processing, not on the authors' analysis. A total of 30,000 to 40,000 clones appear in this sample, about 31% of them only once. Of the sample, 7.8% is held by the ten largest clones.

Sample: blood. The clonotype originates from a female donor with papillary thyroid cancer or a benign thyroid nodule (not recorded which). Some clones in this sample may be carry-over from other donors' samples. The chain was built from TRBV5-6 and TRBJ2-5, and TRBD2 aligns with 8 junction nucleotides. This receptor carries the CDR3 CASSLERGRAETQYF. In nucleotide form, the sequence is TGTGCCAGCAGCTTGGAGCGGGGGCGGGCAGAGACCCAGTACTTC.